These 27 T cell receptor beta chains came from one sample sequenced in a study of metastatic and nonmetastatic thyroid tumors. MiXCR was used by TCRdb to re-call the PCR reads. The sample has tens of thousands of clones; just under 30% are singletons. Among the patients, none had received any treatment before thyroid surgery. The source material was blood. These TCRs come from a female donor with papillary thyroid cancer or a benign thyroid nodule (not recorded which). Some clones in this sample may be carry-over from other donors' samples.

A few counts support this clone. The chain uses TRBV12-3 or TRBV12-4 and TRBJ2-1; 7 positions match TRBD2. V lost 3 bases, J lost 6 bases, and 2 bases stayed unmatched. This CDR3 has 13 amino acids. CDR3 loop: CASSFSGGNEQFF. In nucleotides, the CDR3 is TGTGCCAGCAGTTTTTCGGGAGGCAATGAGCAGTTCTTC.

This clone came up many times. Distinct nucleotide sequences in the sample also encode this CDR3. The chain combines TRBV7-3 with TRBJ2-2, with D perhaps matching TRBD2 (5 bases). The CDR3 is 15 amino acids. V gave up 5 bases and J gave up 4 bases, with 14 bases separating them. Germline CDR1 SGHTA, CDR2 FQGTGA. The CDR3 sequence: CASSLSEAGTGELFF. In DNA, the CDR3 is TGTGCCAGCAGCCTTTCCGAGGCGGGCACCGGGGAGCTGTTTTTT.

There are many counts of this clone. The chain links TRBV18 to TRBJ2-1, with TRBD2 identical over 7 bases. The CDR3 runs to 16 residues. V lost 2 bases and J lost 7; bases outside the gene matches: 11. Per germline, CDR1 KGHSH and CDR2 LQKENI. CDR3 nucleotide sequence: TGTGCCAGCTCACCAAATCTTCGGACTAGTGGGAATGAGCAGTTCTTC. Amino acids: CASSPNLRTSGNEQFF.

V gene TRBV28 combines with J gene TRBJ2-5; D remains ambiguous. The germline CDR1 and CDR2 sequences are MDHEN and SYDVKM. The V end lost 1 base, the J end lost 5 bases, and 2 bases lay between the germline ends. The CDR3 contains 11 residues. The CDR3 reads CASSLYETQYF. CDR3 in DNA: TGTGCCAGCAGTTTATATGAGACCCAGTACTTC.

The V gene is TRBV7-2, the J gene TRBJ2-3; the D gene is possibly TRBD2 (5 bases). This CDR3 has 13 amino acids. Germline values: CDR1 SGHTA, CDR2 FQGNSA. V was pared by 2 bases and J by 2 bases, with 5 bases between. The CDR3: CASSLRDTDTQYF. DNA of the CDR3: TGTGCCAGCAGCTTACGGGACACAGATACGCAGTATTTT.

This clone was observed a handful of times. The chain employs TRBV20-1 and TRBJ2-7, with 7 bases identical to TRBD2. The CDR3 consists of 15 residues. Germline values: CDR1 DFQATT, CDR2 SNEGSKA (reference sequence). V shed 0 bases and J 7 bases; nucleotides not matched to a gene: 12. The CDR3 reads CSARDGEGGPYEQYF. CDR3 nucleotides: TGCAGTGCTAGAGATGGGGAGGGAGGGCCTTATGAGCAGTACTTC.

In this sample, this clone turned up a few times. The chain joins TRBV6-1 to TRBJ1-2; TRBD1 is a possible D gene (6 bases). The CDR3 spans 14 residues. Germline lookup yields CDR1 MNHNS and CDR2 SASEGT. Trimming took off 7 bases at V and 4 bases at J, with 16 bases between the two ends. CDR3 bases: TGTGCCAGCAATAAAGGGGGGGGCGGCTATGGCTACACCTTC. Residues: CASNKGGGGYGYTF.

J is TRBJ2-3 and V is TRBV30, with D possibly TRBD1 on 6 matching bases. From germline, CDR1 is GTSNPN and CDR2 SVGIG (reference sequence). The length of the CDR3 is 13 residues. V lost 0 bases and J lost 3, with 7 bases in between. CDR3 nucleotide sequence: TGTGCCTGGAGTGTAGGGGGAACAGATACGCAGTATTTT. Protein sequence: CAWSVGGTDTQYF.

V and J are TRBV30 and TRBJ2-7; 8 nucleotides align to TRBD2. The CDR3 spans 17 residues. CDR1 and CDR2 (germline): GTSNPN, SVGIG (reference sequence). J gave up 3 bases and V 0 bases, and 13 bases lay outside the gene matches. The CDR3 coding sequence is TGTGCCTGGAGTGTACTCCGCGGGCGGGGGGCCCACTACGAGCAGTACTTC. This sequence encodes CAWSVLRGRGAHYEQYF.

Only a few counts were recorded for this clone. The chain uses TRBV6-2 or TRBV6-3 and TRBJ2-7, with a weak D call TRBD2 (6 bases). Germline CDR1 is MNHEY and CDR2 is SVGEGT. The CDR3 is 17 amino acids. V was shortened by 2 bases and J by 0 bases, with 17 bases between the two germline ends. CDR3 loop: CASSYVTLLAASYEQYF. The CDR3 coding sequence is TGTGCCAGCAGTTACGTGACCCTACTAGCAGCCTCCTACGAGCAGTACTTC.

This rearrangement joins TRBV4-3 to TRBJ2-3; the match to TRBD2 covers 10 bases. The CDR3 is 16 amino acids. V shed 0 bases and J 1 base; nucleotides not matched to a gene: 1. From germline, CDR1 is LGHNA and CDR2 YSLEER. This chain's CDR3 is CASSQDLAGGTDTQYF. The CDR3 nucleotides read TGCGCCAGCAGCCAAGATCTAGCGGGAGGCACAGATACGCAGTATTTT.

A word on this clone: It may be a read error: a sequence one base away is much more abundant. Other DNA sequences in this specimen translate into the identical CDR3. CDR3 region: CSARVGANNYGYTF. DNA for the CDR3: TGCAGTGCTAGAGTGGGGGCTAACAACTATGGCTACACCTTC. The rearrangement links TRBV20-1 to TRBJ1-2; D might be TRBD1 (6 bases). Germline CDR1 is DFQATT and CDR2 is SNEGSKA (reference sequence). Trimming removed 1 base at V and 2 bases at J, with 11 bases between. The CDR3 has 14 residues.

Only a few counts were recorded for this clone. This chain joins TRBV6-2 or TRBV6-3 and TRBJ1-5; no clear D. Germline assignment: CDR1 MNHEY and CDR2 SVGEGT. Trimming stripped 4 bases from V and 6 bases from J, with 10 bases between. This CDR3 is built from 13 residues. The chain's CDR3 is CASSSEEGQPQHF. For the CDR3, the DNA is TGTGCCAGCAGTTCCGAAGAAGGTCAGCCCCAGCATTTT.

About this clone itself: Its ends do not fully match the called genes, so a read error is possible. The rearrangement links TRBV7-9 to TRBJ2-7; TRBD2 matches at 8 bases. Germline V gives CDR1 SEHNR, CDR2 FQNEAQ (reference sequence). This CDR3 spans 15 amino acids. CDR3 DNA sequence: TGTGCCAGCAGCTTAGCCGGCGGGAGGTCCTACGAGCTGTACTTC. This translates into CASSLAGGRSYELYF.

This clone came up many times. The chain combines TRBV19 with TRBJ1-3; D might be TRBD1 (5 bases). Germline V CDR1 and CDR2: LNHDA, SQIVND (reference sequence). The CDR3 runs to 12 residues. The V end lost 7 bases, the J end lost 7 bases, and 11 bases lay between the germline ends. The CDR3 protein is CASTFGGNTIYF. The CDR3 DNA reads TGTGCCAGTACCTTCGGGGGGAACACCATATATTTT.

The rearrangement joins TRBV6-1 to TRBJ2-7, with a possible D match to TRBD1 (5 bases). Looked up from germline, CDR1 is MNHNS and CDR2 is SASEGT. Trimming took 6 bases from V and 0 from J, leaving 15 bases between them. The CDR3 runs 15 residues. DNA for the CDR3: TGTGCCAGCAGCTCAAAGGGGCAAGCCTCCTACGAGCAGTACTTC. Its translation: CASSSKGQASYEQYF.

This clone came up a few times. J is TRBJ1-1 and V is TRBV12-3 or TRBV12-4; the D gene is possibly TRBD1 (5 bases). Trimming removed 8 bases at V and 5 bases at J, with 15 bases between. This CDR3 is built from 13 residues. The CDR3 DNA reads TGTGCCAGCTCAGACAGCATGGGAACTGAAGCTTTCTTT. It yields the protein CASSDSMGTEAFF.

The genes are TRBV4-2 and TRBJ2-3; 11 bases match TRBD2. The junction had 14 bases not matched to a gene; V was cut back by 3 bases and J by 6 bases. The germline CDR1 and CDR2 sequences are LGHNA and YNFKEQ. The CDR3 is made up of 18 amino acids. CDR3 protein: CASSQGLAGGTQADTQYF. DNA for the CDR3: TGTGCCAGCAGCCAGGGCCTAGCGGGAGGAACCCAAGCGGATACGCAGTATTTT.

V and J are TRBV5-1 and TRBJ1-2; perhaps TRBD1 as D (6 bases). V was pared by 5 bases and J by 5 bases, with 22 bases between. The CDR3 runs to 16 residues. In germline, CDR1 is SGHRS, CDR2 YFSETQ. The CDR3 here is CASSRDTPVGLYGYTF. CDR3 bases: TGCGCCAGCAGTAGGGACACCCCCGTGGGATTGTATGGCTACACCTTC.

This clone was detected many times. The chain is built from TRBV5-1 and TRBJ2-5; TRBD1 agrees at 8 bases. The CDR3 has 14 amino acids. V was pared by 1 base and J by 5 bases, with 4 bases of the junction left unmatched. Germline CDR1 is SGHRS and CDR2 is YFSETQ. CDR3 loop: CASSLLRQGETQYF. The CDR3 bases are TGCGCCAGCAGCTTGTTGAGACAGGGGGAGACCCAGTACTTC.

Ten or more counts support this clone. The V call is TRBV7-2, the J call TRBJ2-6, with no clear D. There are 20 residues in the CDR3. V lost 0 bases and J 0 bases, leaving 18 bases between the germline ends. Germline V CDR1 and CDR2: SGHTA, FQGNSA. For the CDR3, the DNA is TGTGCCAGCAGCTTAGCGTCTCCGGGCAGAACTTACTCTGGGGCCAACGTCCTGACTTTC. Residues: CASSLASPGRTYSGANVLTF.

This clone rates as medium-sized. This chain joins TRBV6-4 and TRBJ1-2; 9 bases match TRBD1. Trimming cost V 3 bases and J 4 bases; bases outside gene matches: 6. Germline V lookup: CDR1 MRHNA, CDR2 SNTAGT. This CDR3 has 15 amino acids. This chain's CDR3 is CASSEQGAGGYGYTF. Here the CDR3 DNA reads TGTGCCAGCAGTGAACAGGGGGCAGGGGGCTATGGCTACACCTTC.

This clone was seen at least ten times. This chain joins TRBV4-2 and TRBJ1-1, with D possibly matching TRBD1 (5 bases). Germline loops: CDR1 LGHNA, CDR2 YNFKEQ. The V gene lost 0 bases and the J gene lost 0 bases, with 14 bases spanning the gap. The CDR3 totals 17 residues. CDR3 sequence reads: CASSQEGGYAMNTEAFF. For the CDR3, the DNA is TGTGCCAGCAGCCAAGAGGGGGGGTACGCGATGAACACTGAAGCTTTCTTT.

V usage is TRBV20-1 and J usage is TRBJ2-1, with 10 bases fitting TRBD2. The germline V gene encodes CDR1 DFQATT and CDR2 SNEGSKA (reference sequence). This CDR3 has 14 residues. J was trimmed by 4 bases and V by 2 bases; bases with no gene match: 2. DNA of the CDR3: TGCAGTGCTAGAAGCGGGAGGGATTACAATGAGCAGTTCTTC. Amino acids: CSARSGRDYNEQFF.

This clone was counted between two and nine times. V usage is TRBV6-5 and J usage is TRBJ1-1; 7 bases align to TRBD1. V dropped 0 bases and J dropped 4; count of bases not matched to a gene: 2. The CDR3 has 14 amino acids. From germline, CDR1 is MNHEY and CDR2 SVGAGI. CDR3 nucleotide sequence: TGTGCCAGCAGTTACTCGGCAGGGGGCACTGAAGCTTTCTTT. It is translated as CASSYSAGGTEAFF.

Comments on this clone: A much larger clonotype is one base distant, so this may be a read error. The DNA is omitted, as the CDR3 cannot be located on it reliably, and the CDR3 follows TCRdb's listing. Other DNA variants within this sample encode the same CDR3. The CDR3 protein is CASSVGTGAYNEQFF. The chain carries TRBV5-4 and TRBJ2-1; TRBD1 is the table's D call and was not checked against the DNA. Germline loops: CDR1 SGHNT, CDR2 YYREEE (reference sequence). The CDR3 extends over 15 residues, inclusive of both ends.

CDR3 in DNA: TGTGCCAGCAGTTTTGCACGGGGTGACGAGCAGTACTTC. Translation gives CASSFARGDEQYF. The chain employs TRBV28 and TRBJ2-7; tentatively, D is TRBD2 (5 bases). The germline V and J ends were trimmed by 3 bases and 5 bases, with 11 bases remaining between them. The CDR3 runs to 13 residues. From germline, CDR1 is MDHEN and CDR2 SYDVKM.